The present entry profiles one TCR beta chain with its context. This clonotype was counted many times. This receptor's antigen is unknown. There are no base qualities to consult, and no much larger clone falls within one base. The V end loses 5 bases and the J end loses 5 bases, and a stretch of 3 bases separates them. Taken from cysteine to phenylalanine, the CDR3 has 11 residues. Only CDR3 DNA remains: 33 bases, in frame from the first base. Looking up the germline V gene yields CDR1 KGHSH and CDR2 LQKENI. To synthesize cDNA, template-switch 5'RACE was performed with a primer carrying a 10-nucleotide random unique molecular identifier so that each TCR transcript was tagged. Every sequencing run covered 15-18 subjects and yielded more than 200 million TCR-beta sequences. The RNeasy kit was used for extraction of total RNA. The KAPA Real-time Library Amplification kit was used to amplify TCR-beta VDJ regions with primers for the TCR constant region and the 5'RACE anchor. Sample indexes and Illumina adaptors were added in a first PCR, after which library yield was increased in a second PCR. After purification with Ampure beads, the TCR product of roughly 650 bp was size-selected on a 2% E-gel SizeSelection system. Library quality was checked on a Bioanalyzer, concentration was measured with Qubit, and libraries were quantified with the Kapa Library Quantification kit before pooling. Paired-end 2 x 150 bp sequencing of the libraries was performed on an Illumina HiSeq 2500. To increase sequence diversity, roughly 24-31% phiX was spiked into each library pool. The source study handled its data this way. The UMI-based MiGEC pipeline processed quality-filtered reads and removed over 90% of raw TCR sequences during error correction. VDJ genes were aligned to IMGT germline references, and clonotypes were defined by unique CDR3 amino acid sequence plus V-J genes. Clonal expansion, Shannon diversity, and CDR3 relatedness (CalcPairwiseDistances, ClusterSamples) were evaluated with VDJtools, and phylogenetic trees were built with CLCbio workbench. A clone was classed as expanded if it had 8 or more unique UMIs, a cutoff based on coefficient-of-variation modelling across technical triplicates. Starting from the raw public reads, TCRdb applied fastp trimming at Q25, assembled clones with MiXCR and retained in-frame beta chains. Under each unique CDR3 protein, matching rows form one entry showing the most common genes and DNA. The V and J calls, along with clone size, are taken from TCRdb and not from the paper's own processing. The sample table shows fewer than 35,000 distinct CDR3 sequences, and approximately 4.5% are seen once. The ten largest clones capture 23% of the sample.

Blood bank volunteers in Maryland, USA served as the healthy controls. Unsorted PBMC libraries were generated from 2 million PBMCs stored in RNAlater at -80 °C until RNA extraction. PBMCs were separated from peripheral blood using Ficoll-Hypaque density gradient centrifugation and then cryopreserved in liquid nitrogen. The sample is drawn from a study of neurological immune-mediated disorders (dated by TCRdb to the late 2010s). Regarding the research as a whole: Peripheral blood TCR-beta repertoires from patients with HTLV-I-associated myelopathy (HAM/TSP), patients with multiple sclerosis, and healthy controls were compared in the study using UMI-based sequencing. The approximately 110 TCR-beta libraries covered PBMC samples along with longitudinal samples, technical triplicates, and paired sorted CD4+ and CD8+ T-cell subsets. The cohort included roughly 71 subjects: roughly 15 with HAM/TSP, around 34 with multiple sclerosis, and around 20 healthy controls. The full study reports these points: No identical CDR3 amino acid sequences were shared among expanded clones across subjects, suggesting private TCR-beta repertoires in all groups. TCR clonal expansion was greatest in HAM/TSP patients and smallest in MS patients, who ranked below even healthy controls.

What was sequenced was PBMCs. The clonotype was recovered from a man between 18 and 35 years old in good health. Recombination joined TRBV18 with TRBJ2-2; no D gene can be assigned with confidence. The CDR3 region has the sequence CASSVTGELFF. The sequence in DNA is TGTGCCAGCTCAGTGACCGGGGAGCTGTTTTTT.